Below, one T cell receptor beta chain is given with its context. Its antigen is not known. The CDR3 contains 17 residues. The germline gives CDR1 SGHRS, CDR2 YFSETQ. V shed 4 bases, J shed 3 bases, and the junction held 14 bases outside the gene matches. Thawed PBMCs were FACS-sorted into unstimulated CD4+CD25+CD127- regulatory T cells, CD4+CD25- non-regulatory cells, CD4 and CD8 cells. The data were obtained in a study of Tregs in tolerant kidney transplant recipients. Broader study findings: This study did not directly address biological reproducibility. Validation in larger populations is needed because few patients were studied. Tolerant patients' donor-specific Tregs expanded beyond overall Tregs, suggesting antigen-driven growth.

The method was immunoSEQ multiplex PCR; TCRdb's version includes in-frame clones alone and lacks a portion of them. The sample holds about 87,000 clones; roughly 93% are singletons and the top ten take 0.35% to 0.55%. The receptor comes from a human donor who received a combined kidney and bone marrow transplant. The chain recombines TRBV5-1 with TRBJ2-7; 9 nucleotides line up with TRBD1. Sequenced here: CD4+ T cells from blood, sampled before the transplant. CDR3 region: CASSLIGQGNRGYEQYF. The CDR3 DNA reads as TGCGCCAGCAGCCTTATCGGACAGGGGAATAGAGGCTACGAGCAGTACTTC.